This TCR beta chain was obtained from a study of regulatory T cells in long-lasting Graves disease. Background on the study: The study counted Graves' disease as persistent given over 5 years of antithyroid drugs and positive TSH receptor antibodies. Study observations and caveats: Shared public clonotypes totalled roughly 2,500 in persistent patients, compared with over 800 in new patients. Accuracy may have been reduced by the small sample size. Less diverse TCR repertoires were seen in persistent Graves' patients than in newly diagnosed ones.

This CDR3 region has 14 residues. J was trimmed by 5 bases and V by 0 bases; bases with no gene match: 4. The germline V gene has CDR1 DFQATT and CDR2 SNEGSKA (reference sequence). Arm-PCR with iRepertoire HTBI primers amplified the CDR3 regions for these TCR beta libraries. TCRdb processed the multiplex PCR reads anew with MiXCR; each CDR3 protein has one entry. Among over 350,000 distinct CDR3 sequences, 20% were seen once, and the ten largest hold around 20%. The time point here: persistent/refractory GD, antithyroid drugs over 5 years with positive TRAb. Researchers made the TCR library from RNA that was extracted from PBMCs. There are many counts of this clonotype. The antigen remains undetermined.

The starting material was peripheral blood mononuclear cells (PBMCs), obtained when the disease was refractory, from a patient treated with antithyroid drugs. The sequence was obtained from a female donor with Graves disease. The chain couples TRBV20-1 to TRBJ2-7; 10 bases match TRBD2. The CDR3 bases are TGCAGTGCTAGAGACCCTAGCGGGAGCGACGAGCAGTACTTC. Protein: CSARDPSGSDEQYF.